In its sample, the clone carrying this T cell receptor beta chain was seen many times. TCRdb fed the 5' RACE reads into MiXCR, producing one record per CDR3 protein. The data hold approximately 49,000 distinct CDR3 sequences, with approximately 5.3% observed a single time. Regarding time point: sample taken at primary tumor resection. The sample originates from a study of spatial heterogeneity in lung cancer. This CDR3 has 16 amino acids. Germline lookup yields CDR1 MDHEN and CDR2 SYDVKM. V lost 5 bases and J 1 base, leaving 17 bases between the germline ends. The clonotype originates from a male donor with early-stage non-small cell lung cancer. The chain employs TRBV28 and TRBJ1-2; a possible D gene is TRBD1 (6 bases). This sample comprised PBMCs, obtained at surgery. In nucleotides, the CDR3 is TGTGCCAGCAGTCACCTTATAGACAGGAATAACTATGGCTACACCTTC. Translating gives CASSHLIDRNNYGYTF.